This T cell receptor beta chain was observed in a study of OX40 agonist ivuxolimab in advanced cancers. Overall study context: The study treated patients with ivuxolimab, an agonistic anti-OX40 (CD134) antibody. Past anti-PD-1, anti-PD-L1 or anti-CTLA-4 therapy was accepted, and 40% to 45% had received some.

This CDR3 is built from 15 residues. Per germline, CDR1 SGHRS and CDR2 YFSETQ. V shed 0 bases, J shed 6 bases, and the junction held 7 bases outside the gene matches. The assay was immunoSEQ multiplex PCR, and TCRdb's table has in-frame clones only and misses some. The data show tens of thousands of clones, around nine tenths seen once. Sequencing was performed on CD4+ or CD8+ T cells sorted from blood, taken in a trial of the OX40 agonist ivuxolimab. The J gene is TRBJ1-2, the V gene TRBV5-1; 8 bases align to TRBD1. The receptor was isolated from an adult with an advanced solid tumor such as melanoma, head and neck, liver or kidney cancer. DNA for the CDR3: TGCGCCAGCAGCTTGGCCAGACAGGGGTTTGATGGCTACACCTTC. This gives the protein CASSLARQGFDGYTF.